The sequence of this T cell receptor (beta chain) was determined in a study of shared clonotypes between healthy human individuals. Overall study context: Three plates each covered CD4 naive and memory; CD8 naive two, CD8 memory one.

The V end lost 0 bases, the J end lost 2 bases, and 8 bases lay between the germline ends. There are 14 residues in the CDR3. CDR1 is SGHVS and CDR2 is FNYEAQ in the germline V gene. On this clone: Other DNA sequences in the same sample also yield this CDR3.

Repertoires were generated with immunoSEQ multiplex PCR, while TCRdb's copy carries only in-frame clones and drops some. The sample lists about 1 million clones, 75% occurring once. The sample was memory CD4+ T cells sorted from blood. Subset here: CD45RA-negative fraction. This chain joins TRBV7-6 and TRBJ2-7; no clear D. The receptor was derived from a man younger than 35 in good health. This CDR3 is CASSLADGPYEQYF. In DNA form, the CDR3 reads TGTGCCAGCAGCTTAGCAGACGGTCCCTACGAGCAGTACTTC.